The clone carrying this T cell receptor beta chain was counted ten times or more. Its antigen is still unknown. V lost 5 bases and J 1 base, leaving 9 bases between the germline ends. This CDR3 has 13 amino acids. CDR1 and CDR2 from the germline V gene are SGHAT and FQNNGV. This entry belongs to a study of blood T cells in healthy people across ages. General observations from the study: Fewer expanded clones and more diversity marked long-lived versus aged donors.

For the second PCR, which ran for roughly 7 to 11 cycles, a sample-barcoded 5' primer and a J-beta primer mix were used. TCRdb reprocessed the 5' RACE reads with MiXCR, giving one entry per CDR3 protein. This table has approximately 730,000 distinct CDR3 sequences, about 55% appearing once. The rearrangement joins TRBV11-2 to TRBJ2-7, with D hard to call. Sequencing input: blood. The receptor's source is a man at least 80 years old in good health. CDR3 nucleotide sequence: TGTGCCAGCAGCGCCTCCGATTCCTACGAGCAGTACTTC. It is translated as CASSASDSYEQYF.